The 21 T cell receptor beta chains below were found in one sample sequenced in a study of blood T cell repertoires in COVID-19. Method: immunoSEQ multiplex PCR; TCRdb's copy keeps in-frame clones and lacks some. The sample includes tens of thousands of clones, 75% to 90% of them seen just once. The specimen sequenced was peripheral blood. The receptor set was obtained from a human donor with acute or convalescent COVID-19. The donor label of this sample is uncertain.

The CDR3 protein is CASSQSRGQGYTF. The CDR3 DNA reads as TGCGCCAGCAGCCAATCCAGGGGGCAAGGCTACACCTTC. The genes are TRBV4-3 and TRBJ1-2; the match to TRBD1 covers 8 bases. V was pared by 2 bases and J by 8 bases, with 4 bases of the junction left unmatched. CDR3 length: 13 amino acids. The V gene's germline CDR1 is LGHNA and CDR2 YSLEER.

In nucleotides, the CDR3 is TGTGCCAGCAGCTTAAGTATGGGAGGCAATGAGCAGTTCTTC. Encoded protein: CASSLSMGGNEQFF. The chain recombines TRBV7-9 with TRBJ2-1; a weak D match, TRBD2 (6 bases). Per germline, CDR1 SEHNR and CDR2 FQNEAQ (reference sequence). The CDR3 is 14 residues long. Deletions cut 2 bases from V and 6 bases from J, with 11 bases between.

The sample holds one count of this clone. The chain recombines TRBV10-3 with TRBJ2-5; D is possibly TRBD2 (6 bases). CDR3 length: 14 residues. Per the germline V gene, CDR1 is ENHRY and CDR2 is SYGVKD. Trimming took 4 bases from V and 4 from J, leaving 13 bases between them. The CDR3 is CAISGSSVGETQYF. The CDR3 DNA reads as TGTGCCATCAGTGGGTCTAGCGTGGGAGAGACCCAGTACTTC.

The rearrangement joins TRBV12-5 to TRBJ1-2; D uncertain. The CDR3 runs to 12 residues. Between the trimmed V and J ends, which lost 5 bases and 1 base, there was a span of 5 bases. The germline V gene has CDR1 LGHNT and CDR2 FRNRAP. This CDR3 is CASGNSNYGYTF. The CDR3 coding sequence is TGTGCTAGTGGTAACAGTAACTATGGCTACACCTTC.

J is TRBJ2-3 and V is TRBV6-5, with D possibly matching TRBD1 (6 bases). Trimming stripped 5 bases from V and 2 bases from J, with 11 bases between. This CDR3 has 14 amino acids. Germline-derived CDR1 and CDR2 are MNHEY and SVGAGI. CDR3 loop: CASSKDRPTDTQYF. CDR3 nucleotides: TGTGCCAGCAGTAAGGACAGACCCACAGATACGCAGTATTTT.

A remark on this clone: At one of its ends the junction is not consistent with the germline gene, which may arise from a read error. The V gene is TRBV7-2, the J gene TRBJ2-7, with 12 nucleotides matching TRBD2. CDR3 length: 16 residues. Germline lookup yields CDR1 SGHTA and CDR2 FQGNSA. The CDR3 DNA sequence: TGTGCCAGCAGCCTAGCGGGGGGGTCAGCGGGCCTGGAGCAGTACTTC. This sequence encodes CASSLAGGSAGLEQYF.

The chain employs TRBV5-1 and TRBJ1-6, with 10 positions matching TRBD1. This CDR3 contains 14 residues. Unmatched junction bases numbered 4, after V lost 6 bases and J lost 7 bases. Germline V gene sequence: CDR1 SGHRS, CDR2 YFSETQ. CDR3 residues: CASNVDRGNSPLHF. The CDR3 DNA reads TGCGCCAGCAACGTGGACAGGGGGAATTCACCCCTCCACTTT.

CDR3 sequence reads: CASSLWGLGGQPQHF. The CDR3, as DNA: TGTGCCAGCAGCTTATGGGGGCTCGGGGGGCAGCCCCAGCATTTT. The chain couples TRBV7-2 to TRBJ1-5; TRBD1 might be the D (6 bases). There are 15 residues in the CDR3. Trimming took 2 bases from V and 7 from J, leaving 15 bases between them. CDR1 is SGHTA, CDR2 FQGNSA, per germline.

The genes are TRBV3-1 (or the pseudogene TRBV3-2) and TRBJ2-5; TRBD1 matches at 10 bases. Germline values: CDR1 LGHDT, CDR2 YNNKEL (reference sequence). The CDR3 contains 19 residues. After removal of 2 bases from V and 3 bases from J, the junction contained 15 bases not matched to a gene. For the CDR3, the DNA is TGTGCCAGCAGCCAACTATTTCCGGGACAGGGGACCCACAAAGAGACCCAGTACTTC. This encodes CASSQLFPGQGTHKETQYF.

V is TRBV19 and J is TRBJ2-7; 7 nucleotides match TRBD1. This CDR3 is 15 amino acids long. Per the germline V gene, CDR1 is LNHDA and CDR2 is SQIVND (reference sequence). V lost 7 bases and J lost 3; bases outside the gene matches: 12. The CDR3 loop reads CASTLSGAGGYEQYF. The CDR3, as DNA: TGTGCCAGTACCCTTTCCGGGGCAGGGGGCTACGAGCAGTACTTC.

The CDR3 is CAWSYSGRFYEQYF. The CDR3 coding sequence is TGTGCCTGGAGTTACAGCGGGAGGTTCTACGAGCAGTACTTC. The rearrangement uses TRBV30 and TRBJ2-7; the match to TRBD2 covers 9 bases. This CDR3 has 14 amino acids. Trimming took 2 bases from V and 3 from J; bases not matched to a gene: 5. Germline values: CDR1 GTSNPN, CDR2 SVGIG (reference sequence).

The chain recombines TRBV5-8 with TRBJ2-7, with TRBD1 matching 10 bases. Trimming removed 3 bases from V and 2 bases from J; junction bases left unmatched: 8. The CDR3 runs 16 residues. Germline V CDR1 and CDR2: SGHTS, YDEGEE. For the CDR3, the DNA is TGTGCCAGCAGCTGGGCATGGGACAGGGGAACCTACGAGCAGTACTTC. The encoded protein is CASSWAWDRGTYEQYF.

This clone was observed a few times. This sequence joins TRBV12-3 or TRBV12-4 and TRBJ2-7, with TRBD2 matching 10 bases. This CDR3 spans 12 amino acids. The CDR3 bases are TGTGACGCCACTAGCGGGGCTTACGAGCAGTACTTC. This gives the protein CDATSGAYEQYF.

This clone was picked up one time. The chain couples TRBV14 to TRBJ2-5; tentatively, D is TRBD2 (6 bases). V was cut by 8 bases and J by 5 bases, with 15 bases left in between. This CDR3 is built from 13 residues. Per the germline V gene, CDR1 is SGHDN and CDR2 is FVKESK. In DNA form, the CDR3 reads TGTGCCAGCGCCTCCACGGGGAGGGAGACCCAGTACTTC. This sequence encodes CASASTGRETQYF.

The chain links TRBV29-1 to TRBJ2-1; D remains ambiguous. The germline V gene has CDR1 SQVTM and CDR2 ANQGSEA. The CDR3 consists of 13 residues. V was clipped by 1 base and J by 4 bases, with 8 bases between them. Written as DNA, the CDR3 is TGCAGCGTTGAAGTTACTTCATACAATGAGCAGTTCTTC. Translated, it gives CSVEVTSYNEQFF.

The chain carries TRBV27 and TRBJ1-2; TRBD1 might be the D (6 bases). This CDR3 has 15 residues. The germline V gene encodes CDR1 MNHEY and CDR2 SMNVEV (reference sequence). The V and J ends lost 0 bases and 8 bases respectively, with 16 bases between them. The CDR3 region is CASSLSGAGGGGYTF. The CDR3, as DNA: TGTGCCAGCAGTTTATCGGGGGCCGGAGGTGGAGGCTACACCTTC.

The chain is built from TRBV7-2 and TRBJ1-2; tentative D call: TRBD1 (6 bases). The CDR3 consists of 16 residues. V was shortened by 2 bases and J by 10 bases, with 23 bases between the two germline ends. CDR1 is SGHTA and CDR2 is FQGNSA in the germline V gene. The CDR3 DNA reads TGTGCCAGCAGCTTATTCTCCGTCGGGTCAGGGGCCGACTACACCTTC. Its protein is CASSLFSVGSGADYTF. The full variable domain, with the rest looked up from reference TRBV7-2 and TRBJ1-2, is GAGVSQSPSNKVTEKGKDVELRCDPISGHTALYWYRQSLGQGLEFLIYFQGNSAPDKSGLPSDRFSAERTGGSVSTLTIQRTQQEDSAVYLCASSLFSVGSGADYTFGSGTRLTVV.

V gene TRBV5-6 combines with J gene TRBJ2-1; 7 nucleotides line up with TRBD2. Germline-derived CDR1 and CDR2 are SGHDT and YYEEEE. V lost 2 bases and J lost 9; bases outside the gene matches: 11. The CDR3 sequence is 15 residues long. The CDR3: CASSLAGSRESEQFF. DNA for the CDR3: TGTGCCAGCAGCTTAGCGGGGAGCAGAGAGTCTGAGCAGTTCTTC.

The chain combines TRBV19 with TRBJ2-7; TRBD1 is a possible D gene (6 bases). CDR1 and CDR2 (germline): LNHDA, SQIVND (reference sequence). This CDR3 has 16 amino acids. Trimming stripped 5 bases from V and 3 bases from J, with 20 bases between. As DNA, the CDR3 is TGTGCCAGTAGTCGCTCAGGTATGACAGGAGTCTACGAGCAGTACTTC. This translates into CASSRSGMTGVYEQYF.

The CDR3 DNA follows: TGTGCCAGCAGCATCGGACAGGACACCGAGCAGTACTTC. It specifies CASSIGQDTEQYF. The rearrangement uses TRBV7-3 and TRBJ2-7; 7 nucleotides agree with TRBD1. CDR1 and CDR2 (germline): SGHTA, FQGTGA. The V segment lost 5 bases and the J segment 6 bases; nucleotides outside the gene matches: 7. This CDR3 is 13 amino acids long.

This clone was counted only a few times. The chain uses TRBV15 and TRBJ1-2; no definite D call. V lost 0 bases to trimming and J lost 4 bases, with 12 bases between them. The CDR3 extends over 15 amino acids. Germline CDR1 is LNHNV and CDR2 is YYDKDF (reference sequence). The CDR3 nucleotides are TGTGCCACCAGCAGAGATCAGGAAAGTAGCTATGGCTACACCTTC. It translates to CATSRDQESSYGYTF. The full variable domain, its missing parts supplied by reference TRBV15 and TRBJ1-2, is DAMVIQNPRYQVTQFGKPVTLSCSQTLNHNVMYWYQQKSSQAPKLLFHYYDKDFNNEADTPDNFQSRRPNTSFCFLDIRSPGLGDTAMYLCATSRDQESSYGYTFGSGTRLTVV.